A selection of T cell receptor beta chains follows, all from one sample in a study of human T cells and chemical hapten exposure. In TCRdb, the RACE reads were re-called with MiXCR into one record per CDR3 protein. The sample has about 340,000 distinct CDR3 sequences; 5.5% to 8% are singletons. The sequenced sample was whole blood, obtained in connection with sensitization to the hapten diphenylcyclopropenone (DPC). All receptors derive from a young woman with alopecia areata. Some clones in this sample may be carry-over from other donors' samples. The CDR3 runs from the conserved cysteine through the conserved F or W. D genes are given only for firm matches. A row's size may be missing; if present it is once, few, many or a size class.

clone size: many
V gene: TRBV12-3/TRBV12-4
D gene: .
J gene: TRBJ2-1
CDR3 DNA: TGTGCCAGCAGTTTAGCGGGACGGGGGAGCTCCTACAATGAGCAGTTCTTC
CDR3 protein: CASSLAGRGSSYNEQFF

clone size: few
V gene: TRBV18
D gene: .
J gene: TRBJ2-2
CDR3 DNA: TGTGCCAGCTCACCACCCCTCAAAGAGCTGTTTTTT
CDR3 protein: CASSPPLKELFF

clone size: many
V gene: TRBV5-1
D gene: .
J gene: TRBJ2-2
CDR3 DNA: TGCGCCAGCAGCTTGGAGCCTGGGGAGCTGTTTTTT
CDR3 protein: CASSLEPGELFF

clone size: .
V gene: TRBV6-2/TRBV6-3
D gene: .
J gene: TRBJ1-1
CDR3 DNA: TGTGCCAGCAGGGAGCGGATAGCCAGGGGCTCCCCTCACACTGAAGCTTTCTTT
CDR3 protein: CASRERIARGSPHTEAFF

clone size: .
V gene: TRBV4-1
D gene: TRBD2
J gene: TRBJ2-2
CDR3 DNA: TGCGCCAGCAGCCAAATGGGGACTAGCGGGAACACCGGGGAGCTGTTTTTT
CDR3 protein: CASSQMGTSGNTGELFF

clone size: few
V gene: TRBV1
D gene: .
J gene: TRBJ2-3
CDR3 DNA: TGCACCAGCAGCCAAGATATCCCAGATACGCAGTATTTT
CDR3 protein: CTSSQDIPDTQYF

clone size: once
V gene: TRBV2
D gene: TRBD1
J gene: TRBJ1-2
CDR3 DNA: TGTGCCAGCACTGGACAGGGAGACTACTATGGCTACACCTTC
CDR3 protein: CASTGQGDYYGYTF

clone size: many
V gene: TRBV9
D gene: .
J gene: TRBJ1-6
CDR3 DNA: TGTGCCAGCAGCGTAGCCGGGACAAGGGATTCACCCCTCCACTTT
CDR3 protein: CASSVAGTRDSPLHF

clone size: few
V gene: TRBV10-3
D gene: .
J gene: TRBJ2-2
CDR3 DNA: TGTGCCATCAGTGATGGGACCGGGGAGCTGTTTTTT
CDR3 protein: CAISDGTGELFF

clone size: many
V gene: TRBV24-1
D gene: .
J gene: TRBJ2-7
CDR3 DNA: TGTGCCACCAGTGATCCCCGGGGCAGTATCTACGAGCAGTACTTC
CDR3 protein: CATSDPRGSIYEQYF

clone size: few
V gene: TRBV6-5
D gene: TRBD2
J gene: TRBJ2-3
CDR3 DNA: TGTGCCAGCAGTTACCGGATCGTAGCGGGGGGTTCAGATACGCAGTATTTT
CDR3 protein: CASSYRIVAGGSDTQYF

clone size: few
V gene: TRBV12-3/TRBV12-4
D gene: .
J gene: TRBJ1-6
CDR3 DNA: TGTGCCAGCAGCCCTGGGTCCTGGGGACCCCTCCACTTT
CDR3 protein: CASSPGSWGPLHF

clone size: few
V gene: TRBV11-2
D gene: TRBD1
J gene: TRBJ1-5
CDR3 DNA: TGTGCCAGCAGCTTAGTAGGGGGCGGGGGCAATCAGCCCCAGCATTTT
CDR3 protein: CASSLVGGGGNQPQHF

clone size: .
V gene: TRBV20-1
D gene: .
J gene: TRBJ2-1
CDR3 DNA: TGCAGTGTCCCTAGGTATAGCGGCCATAACTCCTACAATGAGCAGTTCTTC
CDR3 protein: CSVPRYSGHNSYNEQFF

clone size: many
V gene: TRBV5-1
D gene: .
J gene: TRBJ2-1
CDR3 DNA: TGCGCCAGCACGCCTGCGGGGACTTCCTACAATGAGCAGTTCTTC
CDR3 protein: CASTPAGTSYNEQFF

clone size: many
V gene: TRBV10-2
D gene: TRBD2
J gene: TRBJ2-2
CDR3 DNA: TGCGCCAGCAGGACGAGCGGGGGAGGGACCGGGGAGCTGTTTTTT
CDR3 protein: CASRTSGGGTGELFF

clone size: few
V gene: TRBV6-5
D gene: TRBD2
J gene: TRBJ2-3
CDR3 DNA: TGTGCCAGCGCGGGAGGCGGGGTTGTTGCCGACACAGATACGCAGTATTTT
CDR3 protein: CASAGGGVVADTDTQYF

clone size: few
V gene: TRBV28
D gene: .
J gene: TRBJ1-1
CDR3 DNA: TGTGCCAGCAGGATAGGACGGAACACTGAAGCTTTCTTT
CDR3 protein: CASRIGRNTEAFF

clone size: many
V gene: TRBV6-5
D gene: .
J gene: TRBJ2-6
CDR3 DNA: TGTGCCAGCAGCCCTAGCCCTGGGGCCAACGTCCTGACTTTC
CDR3 protein: CASSPSPGANVLTF

clone size: many
V gene: TRBV10-3
D gene: .
J gene: TRBJ2-3
CDR3 DNA: TGTGCCATCATAGCTAGCGCAAGCACAGATACGCAGTATTTT
CDR3 protein: CAIIASASTDTQYF

clone size: many
V gene: TRBV10-3
D gene: .
J gene: TRBJ1-1
CDR3 DNA: TGTGCCATCAGTGAGTCGGGGCAGGGCCGGACTGAAGCTTTCTTT
CDR3 protein: CAISESGQGRTEAFF

clone size: few
V gene: TRBV9
D gene: .
J gene: TRBJ1-2
CDR3 DNA: TGTGCCAGCAGCGTCAGTGCGACGGAAGCTAACTATGGCTACACCTTC
CDR3 protein: CASSVSATEANYGYTF

clone size: few
V gene: TRBV6-1
D gene: .
J gene: TRBJ2-5
CDR3 DNA: TGTGCCAGCAGTGAATCTCTGTCAACCTCTGGGGAGACCCAGTACTTC
CDR3 protein: CASSESLSTSGETQYF

clone size: .
V gene: TRBV7-9
D gene: .
J gene: TRBJ2-2
CDR3 DNA: TGTGCCAGCAGCTCACGTACCATAATGGGAACCGGGGAGCTGTTTTTT
CDR3 protein: CASSSRTIMGTGELFF

clone size: many
V gene: TRBV9
D gene: TRBD2
J gene: TRBJ2-3
CDR3 DNA: TGTGCCAGCAGCCCCGTTTATGCGGGGGGCACAGATACGCAGTATTTT
CDR3 protein: CASSPVYAGGTDTQYF

clone size: .
V gene: TRBV10-3
D gene: .
J gene: TRBJ2-3
CDR3 DNA: TGTGCCGTCGGGACGACCAAAAGCACAGATACGCAGTATTTT
CDR3 protein: CAVGTTKSTDTQYF

clone size: few
V gene: TRBV5-1
D gene: .
J gene: TRBJ1-2
CDR3 DNA: TGCGCCAGCAGCACGGACATTAACTATGGCTACACCTTC
CDR3 protein: CASSTDINYGYTF

clone size: .
V gene: TRBV6-6
D gene: .
J gene: TRBJ2-5
CDR3 DNA: TGTGCCAGCAGTTACTCCGAGCAGGGGGGGTCTTTC
CDR3 protein: CASSYSEQGGSF

clone size: many
V gene: TRBV6-5
D gene: .
J gene: TRBJ2-3
CDR3 DNA: TGTGCCAGCAGTTACTCGATTCCAGACCGCACAGATACGCAGTATTTT
CDR3 protein: CASSYSIPDRTDTQYF

clone size: few
V gene: TRBV6-1
D gene: .
J gene: TRBJ2-7
CDR3 DNA: TGTGCCAGCAGTGAAGAGGGGGGACAGAAGCAGTACTTC
CDR3 protein: CASSEEGGQKQYF

clone size: .
V gene: TRBV7-3
D gene: .
J gene: TRBJ2-1
CDR3 DNA: TGTGCCAGCAGCTTAATCGGGACAAGCACCTACAATGAGCAGTTCTTC
CDR3 protein: CASSLIGTSTYNEQFF

clone size: few
V gene: TRBV12-3/TRBV12-4
D gene: .
J gene: TRBJ1-5
CDR3 DNA: TGTGCCAGCAGTTTTCTAGGGGGGGCTCCAAATCAGCCCCAGCATTTT
CDR3 protein: CASSFLGGAPNQPQHF

clone size: .
V gene: TRBV9
D gene: .
J gene: TRBJ2-1
CDR3 DNA: TGTGCCAGCAGCGGGAGGGGGTTAGATTCATACAATGAGCAGTTCTTC
CDR3 protein: CASSGRGLDSYNEQFF

clone size: many
V gene: TRBV7-2
D gene: .
J gene: TRBJ1-5
CDR3 DNA: TGTGCCAGCAGAAGACAGAATCAGCCCCAGCATTTT
CDR3 protein: CASRRQNQPQHF

clone size: many
V gene: TRBV20-1
D gene: .
J gene: TRBJ2-2
CDR3 DNA: TGCAGTGCTTCCAGGGGAAACACCGGGGAGCTGTTTTTT
CDR3 protein: CSASRGNTGELFF

clone size: few
V gene: TRBV5-6
D gene: TRBD1
J gene: TRBJ2-7
CDR3 DNA: TGTGCCAGCAGCTTGCCGGGACAGTACTACGAGCAGTACTTC
CDR3 protein: CASSLPGQYYEQYF

clone size: .
V gene: TRBV5-1
D gene: .
J gene: TRBJ2-5
CDR3 DNA: TGCGCCAGCAGCTTCAACAGGGTATTGCGAGAGACCCAGTACTTC
CDR3 protein: CASSFNRVLRETQYF

clone size: few
V gene: TRBV9
D gene: .
J gene: TRBJ1-6
CDR3 DNA: TGTGCCAGCAGCGTATACTCAGACAGACCACCCCTCCACTTT
CDR3 protein: CASSVYSDRPPLHF

clone size: few
V gene: TRBV15
D gene: .
J gene: TRBJ2-5
CDR3 DNA: TGTGCCACCAGCAGAAAAGAGACCCAGTACTTC
CDR3 protein: CATSRKETQYF

clone size: many
V gene: TRBV6-5
D gene: .
J gene: TRBJ2-7
CDR3 DNA: TGTGCCAGCAGTTACTCGGGAGGGCAGTACTTC
CDR3 protein: CASSYSGGQYF